Listed below are T cell receptor beta chains from one sample, sequenced in a study of a mutant IDH1 vaccine in newly diagnosed glioma. The table came from immunoSEQ multiplex PCR; TCRdb's copy has only in-frame clones and leaves some out. The sample has about 25,000 clones, around 93% seen once. The input for sequencing was PBMCs, taken from a glioma patient treated with radiotherapy, temozolomide or both. The receptors stem from a middle-aged man with glioma. Each CDR3 is given with its conserved first and last residue. A D gene is named only where the DNA matches it firmly. Not all rows give a size; the values are once, few, many and, for expanded clones, a class.

v_call	d_call	clone_size	j_call	cdr3_nt	cdr3_aa
TRBV2	-	-	TRBJ1-5	TGTGCCAGCACCGGCAGCCATAGCAATCAGCCCCAGCATTTT	CASTGSHSNQPQHF
TRBV9	-	-	TRBJ2-7	TGTGCCAGCAGCGTAGCAGAAAACCCCTCCTACGAGCAGTACTTC	CASSVAENPSYEQYF
TRBV7-2	-	-	TRBJ1-5	TGTGCCAGCAGCTGGTCACAGGGTGGGAATCAGCCCCAGCATTTT	CASSWSQGGNQPQHF
TRBV5-5	-	-	TRBJ1-3	TGTGCCAGCAGCACCATGGGCACCATATATTTT	CASSTMGTIYF
TRBV5-1	TRBD1	-	TRBJ1-1	TGCGCCAGCAGCTTGGAACTATCGACAGGGGCAGGCACTGAAGCTTTCTTT	CASSLELSTGAGTEAFF
TRBV23-1	-	-	TRBJ2-3	TGCGCCAGCAGTCAACCGAGACCCTGGACGGGGAGCACAGATACGCAGTATTTT	CASSQPRPWTGSTDTQYF
TRBV2	-	-	TRBJ1-3	TGTGCCAGCAGGCAAAGCTCTGGAAACACCATATATTTT	CASRQSSGNTIYF
TRBV27	-	-	TRBJ2-5	TGTGCCAGCAGTTTCCTTGGACCGGGGGAAGTGGAGACCCAGTACTTC	CASSFLGPGEVETQYF
TRBV6-5	-	once	TRBJ1-1	TGTGCCAGCAGTGGTAGGTTTGGCACTGAAGCTTTCTTT	CASSGRFGTEAFF
TRBV10-3	-	-	TRBJ1-3	TGTGCCATAAATACAGGAACTGGAAACACCATATATTTT	CAINTGTGNTIYF
TRBV4-2	TRBD2	-	TRBJ2-3	TGTGCCAGCAGCCAAGATCTTACTACTAGCGGGGGCAAGGGGCAGTATTTT	CASSQDLTTSGGKGQYF
TRBV7-8	TRBD1	-	TRBJ2-1	TGTGCCAGCAGCTTGACCGGGACAGGGGGTTTCAATGAGCAGTTCTTC	CASSLTGTGGFNEQFF
TRBV30	TRBD1	-	TRBJ1-2	TGTGCCTGGAGTACAGGGGGCGAGTATGGCTACACCTTC	CAWSTGGEYGYTF
TRBV29-1	TRBD1	few	TRBJ2-1	TGCAGCGTCATGAGGGGGCCTGCTGTCAATGAGCAGTTCTTC	CSVMRGPAVNEQFF
TRBV11-2	TRBD1	few	TRBJ1-2	TGTGCCAGCAGCTCAGGACCCCAAACAGGGGTCCCCTTCTATGGCTACACCTTC	CASSSGPQTGVPFYGYTF
TRBV10-1	TRBD2	-	TRBJ2-7	TGCGCCAGCAGGGCGGGAGACTCCTACGAGCAGTACTTC	CASRAGDSYEQYF
TRBV18	TRBD1	-	TRBJ2-7	TGTGCCAGCTCACCTATCCCACAGGGGTTGTACGAGCAGTACTTC	CASSPIPQGLYEQYF
TRBV4-3	TRBD1	-	TRBJ1-4	TGCGCCAGCAGCCAAGGAGGACAGGGGGCTAATGAAAAACTGTTTTTT	CASSQGGQGANEKLFF
TRBV7-9	TRBD2	-	TRBJ2-7	TGTGCCAGCAGCTTAGATTCTCGGGGGGGCCCTGCCTACGAGCAGTACTTC	CASSLDSRGGPAYEQYF
TRBV21-1	-	-	TRBJ1-4	TGTGCCAGCGCTACTCACCCGGGGCCCAAAGGGGAAAAACTGTTTTTT	CASATHPGPKGEKLFF
TRBV15	-	-	TRBJ1-5	TGTGCCACCAGCAGAGTAGGGAAAGGTCAGCCCCAGCATTTT	CATSRVGKGQPQHF
TRBV11-2	-	-	TRBJ1-1	TGTGCCAGCAGCTCAGAAATGAACACTGAAGCTTTCTTT	CASSSEMNTEAFF
TRBV11-3	TRBD1	-	TRBJ1-3	TGTGCCAGCAGCTCCCCAGGGAGGACAGGTGGAAACACCATATATTTT	CASSSPGRTGGNTIYF
TRBV19	-	-	TRBJ2-7	TGTGCCAGTAGTACGACCTACCAAGGCGAGCAGTACTTC	CASSTTYQGEQYF
TRBV11-3	-	-	TRBJ1-1	TGTGCCAGCAGCCCTCGGAACACTGAAGCTTTCTTT	CASSPRNTEAFF
TRBV4-1	-	once	TRBJ2-7	TGCGCCAGCAGCCAAGAGGGAATCCAGGGTCTAAACGAGCAGTACTTC	CASSQEGIQGLNEQYF
TRBV5-8	TRBD2	-	TRBJ2-3	TGTGCCAGCAATCGCGGGGGGGCTGCAGATACGCAGTATTTT	CASNRGGAADTQYF
TRBV7-8	TRBD1	-	TRBJ1-6	TGTGCCAGCAGCTTAGAGGGACAGGGAATTGGATCACCCCTCCACTTT	CASSLEGQGIGSPLHF
TRBV5-5	TRBD2	-	TRBJ2-2	TGTGCCAGCAGTTTTTCGGGACTAGTGCCCACCGGGGAGCTGTTTTTT	CASSFSGLVPTGELFF
TRBV6-5	-	-	TRBJ2-7	TGTGCCAGCAGTTTTGAACTTAGGGGTTCGGGGGAGCAGTACTTC	CASSFELRGSGEQYF
TRBV11-3	TRBD1	-	TRBJ2-6	TGTGCCAGCAGCGAGGGGGAGGGACAGGGTTTGACCGGGGCCAACGTCCTGACTTTC	CASSEGEGQGLTGANVLTF
TRBV29-1	TRBD2	-	TRBJ2-5	TGCAGCGTCGGTAGCGGGAGCGAGGAGACCCAGTACTTC	CSVGSGSEETQYF
TRBV5-6	-	-	TRBJ2-3	TGTGCCAGCAGCTTGGGGCGGTGGAGGGCAGATACGCAGTATTTT	CASSLGRWRADTQYF
TRBV19	-	-	TRBJ1-5	TGTGCCAGTAGCCCCACAGGGAGTCGGAATCAGCCCCAGCATTTT	CASSPTGSRNQPQHF